The sequence of this T cell receptor beta chain was determined in a study of T cells in Graves' hyperthyroidism and ophthalmopathy. Study observations and caveats: Ophthalmopathy and stable hyperthyroidism were separated by a 13 V-J model. Most clonotypes expanded in thyroid above 0.001 were likewise present in blood.

V was shortened by 2 bases and J by 7 bases, with 11 bases between the two germline ends. CDR1 is SGHTA and CDR2 is FQGNSA in the germline V gene. The CDR3 contains 13 residues. Lactation, pregnancy, other autoimmune disease or uncontrolled infection led to exclusion of patients. Clinicians diagnosed patients from clinical symptoms, serum thyroxine and TRAb, thyroid ultrasound and orbital computed tomography. This clonotype was picked up many times. Its antigen is still unknown. Amplification yielded TCR beta CDR3 regions, with RNA transcripts as the source. HTBI primers were the set used in a first-round RT-PCR of the TCR CDR3. Via MiXCR, TCRdb re-called the multiplex PCR reads, giving one row per CDR3 protein. Of 450,000 to 700,000 distinct CDR3 sequences listed, roughly 50% are singletons.

Sequencing used peripheral blood or thyroid tissue (not recorded which). The V gene is TRBV7-2, the J gene TRBJ1-2; possibly TRBD1 for D (5 bases). The receptor comes from an adult woman with Graves' disease, either hyperthyroidism or ophthalmopathy (not recorded which). The CDR3 spells CASSLIGVSGYTF. As DNA, the CDR3 is TGTGCCAGCAGCTTAATAGGGGTTAGTGGCTACACCTTC. The full variable domain, in which reference TRBV7-2 and TRBJ1-2 provide the parts outside the CDR3, is GAGVSQSPSNKVTEKGKDVELRCDPISGHTALYWYRQSLGQGLEFLIYFQGNSAPDKSGLPSDRFSAERTGGSVSTLTIQRTQQEDSAVYLCASSLIGVSGYTFGSGTRLTVV.